These T cell receptor beta chains were read from a single sample in a study of blood T cell repertoires in COVID-19. Sequencing was performed with immunoSEQ multiplex PCR; in TCRdb, only in-frame clones are kept and a portion is missing. The sample consists of hundreds of thousands of clones, approximately 83% of them appearing once. The specimen was PBMCs or T cells enriched from blood (not recorded which). These TCRs come from a woman between 45 and 60 years old who had been exposed to COVID-19. Each CDR3 is given with its conserved first and last residue. A D gene is named only where the DNA matches it firmly. Only some rows state a clone size, as once, few, many or a class for expanded clones.

TGCAGCGTTGAAGGGGACAGGGGGCTCAATGAGCAGTTCTTC CSVEGDRGLNEQFF TRBV29-1 TRBD1 TRBJ2-1 -
TGTGCCAGCACTCATGGGGGGAGCTCCTACGAGCAGTACTTC CASTHGGSSYEQYF TRBV7-2 - TRBJ2-7 -
TGTGCCAGCTCACCAAACAGACAAGCCTACGAGCAGTACTTC CASSPNRQAYEQYF TRBV18 - TRBJ2-7 few
TGTGCCAGCAGTTACGAACGGAGAAACATTCAGTACTTC CASSYERRNIQYF TRBV7-2 - TRBJ2-4 -
TGTGCCAGCAGTTTGGGAAGGGGAGATACGCAGTATTTT CASSLGRGDTQYF TRBV12-3/TRBV12-4 - TRBJ2-3 -
TGTGCCAGCAGCTACCAGCGGGGAGACTACAATGAGCAGTTCTTC CASSYQRGDYNEQFF TRBV7-2 TRBD2 TRBJ2-1 -
TGTGCCAGCAGTTCAGGGGGCCCAACTAATGAAAAACTGTTTTTT CASSSGGPTNEKLFF TRBV28 TRBD1 TRBJ1-4 -
TGTGCCAGTAGGGGCCCCGGGACAGAGAACACTGAAGCTTTCTTT CASRGPGTENTEAFF TRBV19 TRBD1 TRBJ1-1 -
TGTGCCAGTAGCCGGGACAGGGACTTATACTATGGCTACACCTTC CASSRDRDLYYGYTF TRBV19 TRBD1 TRBJ1-2 -
TGTGCCAGCCAAATAGTTGGGGGGGCAGGGTTGAATTTCAATCAGCCCCAGCATTTT CASQIVGGAGLNFNQPQHF TRBV28 - TRBJ1-5 -
TGTGCCAGCTCCCCGACCGGGACAGAGATGAACACTGAAGCTTTCTTT CASSPTGTEMNTEAFF TRBV18 TRBD1 TRBJ1-1 -
TGTGCCAGCAGCCAAGGTCCGCGGGGGACCCTGAGCGCAGATACGCAGTATTTT CASSQGPRGTLSADTQYF TRBV4-2 TRBD2 TRBJ2-3 -
TGTGCCACCAGGGAGGGAAGGAACACTGAAGCTTTCTTT CATREGRNTEAFF TRBV24-1 - TRBJ1-1 -
TGTGCCAGCAGTCGACAGATAGCCAAAAACATTCAGTACTTC CASSRQIAKNIQYF TRBV3-1/TRBV3-2 - TRBJ2-4 -
TGTGCCAGCAGTTTATCAGCGAACTATGGCTACACCTTC CASSLSANYGYTF TRBV27 - TRBJ1-2 -
TGTGCCAGCAGCTTACCCGGGGGAAAACTGTTTTTT CASSLPGGKLFF TRBV7-8 - TRBJ1-4 -
TGTGCCAGCAGCTTAGATGTCAGAAATCAGCCCCAGCATTTT CASSLDVRNQPQHF TRBV11-2 - TRBJ1-5 -
TGTGCCAGCTCACCAGGGGGCGCCCCGAACACTGAAGCTTTCTTT CASSPGGAPNTEAFF TRBV18 - TRBJ1-1 -
TGTGCCAGCAGCGTAACGGGACAGGGGGATGAAAAACTGTTTTTT CASSVTGQGDEKLFF TRBV9 TRBD1 TRBJ1-4 -
TGTGCCAGCAGCCCTCGGACATTGGCTTATGTCTATGGCTACACCTTC CASSPRTLAYVYGYTF TRBV7-2 - TRBJ1-2 -
TGTGCCAGTAGTATGCAGGGGTCAAATCAGCCCCAGCATTTT CASSMQGSNQPQHF TRBV19 - TRBJ1-5 -
TGTGCCAGCATGGGGGGGGCCGGTAGTGCCTACGAGCAGTACTTC CASMGGAGSAYEQYF TRBV6-5 - TRBJ2-7 few
TGTGCCAGCAGTCTTACAGGTCTCTATGGCTACACCTTC CASSLTGLYGYTF TRBV27 - TRBJ1-2 -
TGCAGTGCTAGTCTTGAGGGGGTAGAGACCCAGTACTTC CSASLEGVETQYF TRBV20-1 - TRBJ2-5 -
TGTGCCAGCCGTGGAGGGACCAGTCCTTTCTTT CASRGGTSPFF TRBV28 - TRBJ1-1 -
TGTGCCAGCAGCTCGAGTCCGGGACAGGGGGCCTGCTTC CASSSSPGQGACF TRBV7-2 TRBD1 TRBJ2-7 once
TGTGCCAGCAGCCGTACAGGGGCCAACGTCCTGACTTTC CASSRTGANVLTF TRBV5-4 - TRBJ2-6 -
TGTGCCATCAATAAAGGAGGCGGTGGCTACACCTTC CAINKGGGGYTF TRBV10-3 - TRBJ1-2 -
TGTGCCAGTAGTTCCTTCGACAGTACCTATGGCTACACCTTC CASSSFDSTYGYTF TRBV19 - TRBJ1-2 many
TGCAGTGCTAGTTTGGCTAGCGGGGGGCGAACCCAGTACTTC CSASLASGGRTQYF TRBV20-1 TRBD2 TRBJ2-5 -
TGTGCCAGCAGTTACTCGAGTGGAAACACCATATATTTT CASSYSSGNTIYF TRBV6-2/TRBV6-3 - TRBJ1-3 -
TGTGCCAGCAGTTTGAGGACAGGAATCGTTGAAAAACTGTTTTTT CASSLRTGIVEKLFF TRBV28 TRBD1 TRBJ1-4 -
TGTGCCAGCAGATATCATCGGGGGGCGGCTGAAGCTTTCTTT CASRYHRGAAEAFF TRBV7-2 - TRBJ1-1 -
TGCGCCAGCAGCCGGGACAGGGAGGTTCAGCCCCAGCATTTT CASSRDREVQPQHF TRBV4-3 TRBD1 TRBJ1-5 -
TGTGCCAGCAGCTCCGGGGTACTAGCTAATGAGCAGTTCTTC CASSSGVLANEQFF TRBV7-8 - TRBJ2-1 -
TGTGCCAGCAGCCAAATTAGGAGTGGTGAAGCTTTCTTT CASSQIRSGEAFF TRBV3-1/TRBV3-2 - TRBJ1-1 -
TGTGCCTGGAGACCCCCCCTGGACAGGGTGTACGGCTACACCTTC CAWRPPLDRVYGYTF TRBV30 TRBD1 TRBJ1-2 few
TGTGCCAGCAGTTTATACGGCACGGGGGGGAACTATGGCTACACCTTC CASSLYGTGGNYGYTF TRBV27 - TRBJ1-2 -
TGTGCCAGCAGCTTGGGGAGGGCGCCGGCGGAGACCCAGTACTTC CASSLGRAPAETQYF TRBV5-6 - TRBJ2-5 -
TGTGCCAGTAGGGGACAGCCCTATCAGCCCCAGCATTTT CASRGQPYQPQHF TRBV19 TRBD1 TRBJ1-5 -
TGTGCCAGCAGCTTAGCGGGGAACCATGAGCAGTTCTTC CASSLAGNHEQFF TRBV11-2 - TRBJ2-1 once
TGTGCCAGCAGTCTCCCCGACAGGAACACTGAAGCTTTCTTT CASSLPDRNTEAFF TRBV6-2/TRBV6-3 - TRBJ1-1 few
TGTGCCAGCAGCCCTTTCCGGGGAGGGCGAGAGACCCAGTACTTC CASSPFRGGRETQYF TRBV11-2 TRBD2 TRBJ2-5 -
TGTGCCAGCAGTCCCTCGGGGGTAGGGAACTATGGCTACACCTTC CASSPSGVGNYGYTF TRBV28 - TRBJ1-2 -
TGTGCCAGCAGCTCCCCCGACAGATCCGGAGGCTACACCTTC CASSSPDRSGGYTF TRBV7-9 - TRBJ1-2 -
TGTGCCATCAGTCTCGGGGGGGCAGATACGCAGTATTTT CAISLGGADTQYF TRBV10-3 TRBD2 TRBJ2-3 -
TGTGCCAGCAGCTTTAAGAGGAGTACCCGTGGGGATACGCAGTATTTT CASSFKRSTRGDTQYF TRBV5-6 - TRBJ2-3 -
TGTGCCAGCAGCCCCTGGGGAACAGGCACTGAAGCTTTCTTT CASSPWGTGTEAFF TRBV7-2 - TRBJ1-1 -
TGTGCCAGTAGTATAGATGCGACAGGGACGGTCTATGGCTACACCTTC CASSIDATGTVYGYTF TRBV19 TRBD1 TRBJ1-2 -
TGCGCCAGCAGGGGGAAGCTAGCGGGGGCGAACACCGGGGAGCTGTTTTTT CASRGKLAGANTGELFF TRBV4-3 TRBD2 TRBJ2-2 -
TGTGCCAGCACCCCCCAGGCTAGCGAGACCGGGGAGCTGTTTTTT CASTPQASETGELFF TRBV2 - TRBJ2-2 -